Each of the 31 T cell receptor beta chains below was sequenced from the same sample in a study of CD8 T cells in Susac syndrome (dated by TCRdb to about 2019). Libraries came from the immunoSEQ multiplex PCR assay. RNA was extracted using the RNeasy kit, and about 0.5 to 1 ug of the RNA was reverse transcribed with random hexamers. TCRdb applied fastp at Q25 and MiXCR to the public reads, then kept only in-frame beta chains. One record per CDR3 amino acid sequence lists the most common genes and DNA. In this sample the table shows 150,000 to 200,000 distinct CDR3 sequences, 90% to 95% of which occur a single time. The top ten clones comprise 0.12% of the sample. The sample was CD4+ T cells from PBMCs. The receptors derive from a human donor with Susac syndrome.

This chain joins TRBV19 and TRBJ2-7; D may be TRBD1 (6 bases). Germline V gives CDR1 LNHDA, CDR2 SQIVND (reference sequence). This CDR3 region has 14 residues. V lost 4 bases, J lost 4 bases, and 14 bases lay in between. CDR3 DNA: TGTGCCAGTAGTAGCCGGGACACAGATTACGAGCAGTACTTC. Its protein product is CASSSRDTDYEQYF. Together with reference TRBV19 and TRBJ2-7, the CDR3 gives the full variable domain: DGGITQSPKYLFRKEGQNVTLSCEQNLNHDAMYWYRQDPGQGLRLIYYSQIVNDFQKGDIAEGYSVSREKKESFPLTVTSAQKNPTAFYLCASSSRDTDYEQYFGPGTRLTVT.

The rearrangement uses TRBV29-1 and TRBJ2-6; TRBD2 might be the D (6 bases). Trimming removed 8 bases at V and 0 bases at J, with 20 bases between. This CDR3 spans 17 amino acids. Germline assignment: CDR1 SQVTM and CDR2 ANQGSEA. The CDR3 DNA sequence: TGCAGCCTGGAGGGGCAGGATTCAAGCTCTGGGGCCAACGTCCTGACTTTC. Translating gives CSLEGQDSSSGANVLTF.

V is TRBV7-3 and J is TRBJ1-2; 9 positions match TRBD1. This CDR3 has 12 amino acids. Germline V lookup: CDR1 SGHTA, CDR2 FQGTGA. V was pared by 5 bases and J by 8 bases, with 3 bases of the junction left unmatched. This CDR3 reads CASSRTGEGYTF. CDR3 coding DNA: TGTGCCAGCAGCCGGACAGGGGAAGGCTACACCTTC.

The genes are TRBV5-1 and TRBJ2-7; weak D call: TRBD1 (6 bases). V lost 3 bases, J lost 3 bases, and 13 bases lay in between. Germline V CDR1 and CDR2: SGHRS, YFSETQ. The CDR3 length is 14 residues. The CDR3 reads CASSSSGTNYEQYF. The CDR3 coding sequence is TGCGCCAGCAGCTCGTCCGGGACAAACTACGAGCAGTACTTC.

This sequence joins TRBV5-6 and TRBJ1-5; D unclear. Germline-derived CDR1 and CDR2 are SGHDT and YYEEEE. Trimming cost V 1 base and J 0 bases, with 14 bases left between them. This CDR3 spans 17 amino acids. As DNA, the CDR3 is TGTGCCAGCAGCTTGTCCGTTAGGAGCCTTAGCAATCAGCCCCAGCATTTT. The encoded protein is CASSLSVRSLSNQPQHF.

The V gene is TRBV6-5, the J gene TRBJ2-3, with TRBD2 matching over 8 bases. This CDR3 region has 15 residues. CDR1 MNHEY and CDR2 SVGAGI come from the germline V gene. V trimming: 2 bases; J trimming: 1 base; junction bases outside the gene matches: 2. CDR3 in DNA: TGTGCCAGCAGTTACGCGGGGGGAGGCACAGATACGCAGTATTTT. It is translated as CASSYAGGGTDTQYF.

CDR3: CASAGAANEAFF. DNA of the CDR3: TGTGCCTCCGCCGGGGCCGCTAATGAAGCTTTCTTT. This chain links TRBV7-2 with TRBJ1-1; D might be TRBD1 (5 bases). Trimming shortened V by 11 bases and J by 7 bases, and 17 bases separated the two germline ends. Germline V lookup: CDR1 SGHTA, CDR2 FQGNSA. The CDR3 consists of 12 residues.

The chain couples TRBV3-1 to TRBJ1-2; possibly TRBD1 for D (5 bases). V lost 7 bases and J 10 bases, leaving 16 bases between the germline ends. This CDR3 has 12 residues. Germline lookup yields CDR1 LGHDT and CDR2 YNNKEL (reference sequence). CDR3 sequence (DNA): TGTGCCAGCACTAACGGGGGGAACGACTACACCTTC. This translates into CASTNGGNDYTF.

The V and J genes are TRBV29-1 and TRBJ2-1, with 10 bases that match TRBD2. The J segment lost 8 bases and the V segment lost 7 bases, leaving 8 bases of the junction unmatched. CDR3 length: 13 residues. The germline V gene encodes CDR1 SQVTM and CDR2 ANQGSEA. The CDR3 is CSGRLAGRDEQFF. The CDR3 nucleotides are TGCAGCGGTCGACTAGCGGGTCGGGATGAGCAGTTCTTC.

CDR3 loop: CSGAEDRDVGGYTF. The CDR3 DNA reads TGCAGCGGAGCCGAGGACAGGGACGTCGGTGGCTACACCTTC. The J gene is TRBJ1-2, the V gene TRBV29-1; 8 bases match TRBD1. The germline CDR1 and CDR2 sequences are SQVTM and ANQGSEA. Trimming removed 7 bases from V and 7 bases from J; junction bases left unmatched: 14. The CDR3 is made up of 14 amino acids. Drawing the rest from reference TRBV29-1 and TRBJ1-2, the complete variable domain is SAVISQKPSRDICQRGTSLTIQCQVDSQVTMMFWYRQQPGQSLTLIATANQGSEATYESGFVIDKFPISRPNLTFSTLTVSNMSPEDSSIYLCSGAEDRDVGGYTFGSGTRLTVV.

J is TRBJ2-7 and V is TRBV29-1; TRBD1 aligns across 8 bases. Germline CDR1 and CDR2: SQVTM and ANQGSEA. The junction had 9 bases not matched to a gene; V was cut back by 6 bases and J by 5 bases. The CDR3 extends over 13 amino acids. The CDR3 coding sequence is TGCAGCGTCCAGCGGACAGGGACCCACGAGCAGTACTTC. Translation: CSVQRTGTHEQYF.

This clonotype was seen once. J is TRBJ2-2 and V is TRBV7-8; tentative D call: TRBD1 (6 bases). Germline V CDR1 and CDR2: SGHVS, FQNEAQ. This CDR3 has 15 residues. Trimming cost V 5 bases and J 3 bases, with 13 bases left between them. The chain's CDR3 is CASSRGTTDTGELFF. Here the CDR3 DNA reads TGTGCCAGCAGCCGTGGGACAACCGACACCGGGGAGCTGTTTTTT. Complete variable domain (other parts from reference TRBV7-8 and TRBJ2-2): GAGVSQSPRYKVAKRGQDVALRCDPISGHVSLFWYQQALGQGPEFLTYFQNEAQLDKSGLPSDRFFAERPEGSVSTLKIQRTQQEDSAVYLCASSRGTTDTGELFFGEGSRLTVL.

This clonotype has a single count. This chain joins TRBV11-2 and TRBJ2-7; 7 bases fit TRBD1. The junction had 4 bases not matched to a gene; V was cut back by 1 base and J by 4 bases. The germline gives CDR1 SGHAT, CDR2 FQNNGV. This CDR3 spans 14 amino acids. The CDR3 nucleotides read TGTGCCAGCAGCTTAGTACAGGGGCAATACGAGCAGTACTTC. Its translation: CASSLVQGQYEQYF.

This rearrangement joins TRBV30 to TRBJ1-2; the D gene is possibly TRBD1 (5 bases). From germline, CDR1 is GTSNPN and CDR2 SVGIG (reference sequence). Trimming pared 4 bases from V and 4 bases from J, leaving 10 bases between. CDR3 length equals 12 residues. DNA of the CDR3: TGTGCCTGGAAGGCCAGGGTCTATGGCTACACCTTC. As protein: CAWKARVYGYTF.

The chain recombines TRBV7-8 with TRBJ1-1; D unclear. Between the trimmed V and J ends, which lost 5 bases and 5 bases, there was a span of 9 bases. CDR3 size: 12 residues. CDR1 is SGHVS, CDR2 FQNEAQ, per germline. In DNA form, the CDR3 reads TGTGCCAGCAGCCCGAGTTATACTGAAGCTTTCTTT. As protein: CASSPSYTEAFF.

The chain recombines TRBV12-3 or TRBV12-4 with TRBJ2-1, with 8 positions matching TRBD2. The trim removed 3 bases at V and 6 bases at J, leaving 4 bases unmatched. This CDR3 is built from 14 residues. The CDR3 loop is CASSFSGGPNEQFF. In nucleotides, the CDR3 is TGTGCCAGCAGTTTCTCGGGGGGGCCCAATGAGCAGTTCTTC.

V gene TRBV29-1 combines with J gene TRBJ1-6; TRBD1 aligns across 8 bases. The CDR3 consists of 14 residues. Germline lookup yields CDR1 SQVTM and CDR2 ANQGSEA. V lost 6 bases to trimming and J lost 1 base; unmatched junction nucleotides: 2. The CDR3 DNA is TGCAGCGTCCGGACAGGGTCCTATAATTCACCCCTCCACTTT. Protein: CSVRTGSYNSPLHF. The whole variable domain, remainder taken from reference TRBV29-1 and TRBJ1-6, is SAVISQKPSRDICQRGTSLTIQCQVDSQVTMMFWYRQQPGQSLTLIATANQGSEATYESGFVIDKFPISRPNLTFSTLTVSNMSPEDSSIYLCSVRTGSYNSPLHFGNGTRLTVT.

The rearrangement uses TRBV19 and TRBJ2-5; 7 bases fit TRBD2. With V trimmed by 3 bases and J by 7 bases, 8 bases remained unmatched. The CDR3 loop spans 14 amino acids. Germline CDR1 reads LNHDA; CDR2 reads SQIVND (reference sequence). The CDR3: CASSISGEVGTQYF. DNA for the CDR3: TGTGCCAGTAGTATCAGCGGGGAAGTTGGGACCCAGTACTTC.

V gene TRBV2 combines with J gene TRBJ1-1; weak D call: TRBD1 (5 bases). Trimming removed 5 bases from V and 4 bases from J, with 14 bases in between. The CDR3 length is 14 residues. From germline, CDR1 is SNHLY and CDR2 FYNNEI. In nucleotides, the CDR3 is TGTGCCAGCAGTTTGGGAGGGGTGGGCACTGAAGCTTTCTTT. It is translated as CASSLGGVGTEAFF.

This chain uses TRBV4-3 with TRBJ2-1; D might be TRBD1 or TRBD2, each matching 5 bases. V dropped 1 base and J dropped 6 bases, with 10 bases sitting between them. Germline CDR1 reads LGHNA; CDR2 reads YSLEER. The CDR3 is made up of 14 amino acids. CDR3 coding DNA: TGCGCCAGCAGCCAAGGAGGGGAAGCCAATGAGCAGTTCTTC. Amino acids: CASSQGGEANEQFF.

The rearrangement joins TRBV9 to TRBJ2-1, with TRBD2 as a possible D gene (6 bases). Looked up from germline, CDR1 is SGDLS and CDR2 is YYNGEE. The CDR3 has 15 amino acids. Trimming removed 2 bases at V and 9 bases at J, with 18 bases between. The CDR3 loop is CASSVTGGSLGEQFF. CDR3 nucleotide sequence: TGTGCCAGCAGCGTTACAGGAGGGAGCTTGGGTGAGCAGTTCTTC.

The V and J genes are TRBV2 and TRBJ2-7; D is uncertain. Trimming stripped 6 bases from V and 5 bases from J, with 11 bases between. The CDR3 extends over 12 amino acids. CDR1 and CDR2 (germline): SNHLY, FYNNEI. CDR3: CASRVQGDEQYF. CDR3 sequence (DNA): TGTGCCAGCAGGGTTCAAGGTGACGAGCAGTACTTC.

The table lists this clonotype with a few counts. The genes are TRBV6-2 or TRBV6-3 and TRBJ2-5; TRBD2 is a possible D gene (5 bases). Germline V gene sequence: CDR1 MNHEY, CDR2 SVGEGT. V lost 8 bases and J 2 bases, leaving 18 bases between the germline ends. The CDR3 totals 15 residues. The CDR3: CASGFPRTGQETQYF. The CDR3, as DNA: TGTGCCAGCGGCTTTCCACGGACTGGGCAAGAGACCCAGTACTTC.

V usage is TRBV10-2 and J usage is TRBJ2-1; tentative D call: TRBD1 (5 bases). The germline V and J ends were trimmed by 0 bases and 4 bases, with 7 bases remaining between them. The CDR3 is 14 amino acids. Germline V gene lookup returns CDR1 WSHSY and CDR2 SAAADI. The CDR3 loop reads CASSESTEYNEQFF. The CDR3 DNA reads as TGCGCCAGCAGTGAGTCGACAGAATACAATGAGCAGTTCTTC.

The chain has TRBV3-1 and TRBJ1-3; D may be TRBD1 (5 bases). V was cut by 2 bases and J by 2 bases, with 13 bases left in between. Germline CDR1 and CDR2: LGHDT and YNNKEL (reference sequence). The CDR3 is 16 amino acids. Here the CDR3 DNA reads TGTGCCAGCAGCCAATCATTTGCGGGACCTGGAAACACCATATATTTT. This sequence encodes CASSQSFAGPGNTIYF.

This sequence joins TRBV5-1 and TRBJ2-2, with 7 bases fitting TRBD2. With V trimmed by 5 bases and J by 7 bases, 8 bases remained unmatched. The CDR3 is made up of 14 amino acids. The germline V gene encodes CDR1 SGHRS and CDR2 YFSETQ. Here the CDR3 DNA reads TGCGCCAGCAGTCTCCGGGGGGACGGCGGGGAGCTGTTTTTT. Its protein is CASSLRGDGGELFF.

The chain combines TRBV14 with TRBJ2-3; weak D call: TRBD1 (5 bases). This CDR3 region has 13 residues. V gave up 0 bases and J gave up 12 bases, with 13 bases separating them. Germline CDR1 is SGHDN and CDR2 is FVKESK. CDR3 in amino acids: CASSQEGRDPQYF. DNA of the CDR3: TGTGCCAGCAGCCAAGAGGGGCGAGACCCTCAGTATTTT.

CDR3 DNA sequence: TGCAGTGCTCGGACCGGGGTAAAGACAAATGAGCAGTTCTTC. Protein: CSARTGVKTNEQFF. The chain carries TRBV20-1 and TRBJ2-1, with TRBD2 as a possible D gene (5 bases). The CDR3 totals 14 residues. Germline V gene sequence: CDR1 DFQATT, CDR2 SNEGSKA (reference sequence). The V gene lost 5 bases and the J gene lost 7 bases, with 18 bases spanning the gap.

The V and J genes are TRBV29-1 and TRBJ1-1; no clear D. Germline CDR1 SQVTM, CDR2 ANQGSEA. CDR3 length equals 13 residues. V gave up 3 bases and J gave up 0 bases, with 8 bases separating them. CDR3 amino acids: CSVDSGLNTEAFF. CDR3 nucleotide sequence: TGCAGCGTTGATTCGGGGTTGAACACTGAAGCTTTCTTT. The variable domain in full, completed from reference TRBV29-1 and TRBJ1-1, reads SAVISQKPSRDICQRGTSLTIQCQVDSQVTMMFWYRQQPGQSLTLIATANQGSEATYESGFVIDKFPISRPNLTFSTLTVSNMSPEDSSIYLCSVDSGLNTEAFFGQGTRLTVV.

J is TRBJ2-2 and V is TRBV7-3, with 9 bases fitting TRBD1. With 5 bases clipped from V and 4 bases from J, the junction kept 8 bases outside the gene matches. The germline V gene has CDR1 SGHTA and CDR2 FQGTGA. The CDR3 spans 16 residues. CDR3 nucleotides: TGTGCCAGCAGCCTACGGACAGGGGCGACCACCGGGGAGCTGTTTTTT. Residues: CASSLRTGATTGELFF.

This rearrangement joins TRBV7-9 to TRBJ2-7; D is ambiguous. From germline, CDR1 is SEHNR and CDR2 FQNEAQ (reference sequence). The V and J ends lost 5 bases and 2 bases respectively, with 10 bases between them. The CDR3 consists of 13 residues. The CDR3 nucleotides are TGTGCCAGCAGCGTTGATGGGGCCTACGAGCAGTACTTC. It is translated as CASSVDGAYEQYF.